This TCR beta chain came from a study of cytotoxic CD8 clonotypes in ibrutinib-treated CLL. Study summary: Outcomes included roughly 24 partial and 2 complete responses; after median roughly 71 months, 14 stayed remitted and 12 progressed. Samples had a mean of approximately 240,000 productive templates and tens of thousands of productive rearrangements.

Comments on this clone: Its specificity is unknown.

This CDR3 has 13 amino acids. Germline V gene lookup returns CDR1 LNHNV and CDR2 YYDKDF (reference sequence). Trimming removed 0 bases at V and 11 bases at J, with 13 bases between. Study results and caveats: Baseline clonality was higher than in age-matched healthy donors and moved in step with circulating CD8+ T-cell counts. Clonality was higher at ibrutinib response and returned toward baseline at progression.

Using immunoSEQ multiplex PCR, the repertoire was profiled, and TCRdb retains in-frame clones only, with some absent. The sample shows approximately 200,000 clones, around three quarters of them seen only once. The source is a human donor with chronic lymphocytic leukemia. J is TRBJ1-1 and V is TRBV15; D gene ambiguous. The specimen comprised PBMCs, sampled after 24 months of ibrutinib treatment. CDR3 nucleotides: TGTGCCACCAGCAGAGATGGGGTGAAGGGCGCTTTCTTT. Translating gives CATSRDGVKGAFF.